A selection of T cell receptor beta chains follows, all from one sample in a study of blood T cell repertoires in COVID-19. The method was immunoSEQ multiplex PCR; TCRdb's version includes in-frame clones alone and lacks a portion of them. The sample consists of a few hundred thousand clones, about 90% of them appearing once. The sequenced sample was PBMCs or T cells enriched from blood (not recorded which). Receptor source: a woman in her fifties or sixties who had recovered from COVID-19. The CDR3 runs from the conserved cysteine through the conserved F or W.

j_call v_call cdr3_aa
TRBJ2-5 TRBV2 CATQTTAWQETQYF
TRBJ2-2 TRBV28 CASSLAQTGELFF
TRBJ1-3 TRBV5-8 CASGKQGAGGNTIYF
TRBJ2-3 TRBV10-3 CAISQGNTDTQYF
TRBJ2-2 TRBV5-1 CASSPVGGLAGSEVTGELFF
TRBJ2-1 TRBV11-3 CASSLYRGTSYNEQFF
TRBJ1-1 TRBV28 CASSPVVRGNEAFF
TRBJ1-2 TRBV28 CASSAPTEFYGYTF
TRBJ1-4 TRBV28 CASSFGQRGEKLFF
TRBJ1-2 TRBV2 CASMQEASGYGYTF
TRBJ2-1 TRBV7-3 CASSLGEYNEQFF
TRBJ2-7 TRBV3-1/TRBV3-2 CASSQPGQGSDEQYF
TRBJ2-1 TRBV3-1/TRBV3-2 CASSHLGSDNEQFF
TRBJ2-1 TRBV19 CASSRGLAGYNEQFF
TRBJ2-5 TRBV3-1/TRBV3-2 CASSQDQLAGAWETQYF
TRBJ2-7 TRBV9 CASSARSRDTTYEQYF
TRBJ2-2 TRBV2 CASSGAQTGELFF
TRBJ1-5 TRBV2 CASGGLRGSNQPQHF
TRBJ1-2 TRBV27 CASSTGGASLYGYTF
TRBJ1-1 TRBV5-1 CASSFSGQNTEAFF
TRBJ2-7 TRBV6-5 CASRLTGTRIEQYF
TRBJ2-5 TRBV11-2 CASSWDRNQETQYF
TRBJ1-2 TRBV6-5 CASRWTGGTILYGYTF
TRBJ2-2 TRBV7-2 CASSSTSESIKSGELFF
TRBJ2-1 TRBV24-1 CATSDSQALRVQFF